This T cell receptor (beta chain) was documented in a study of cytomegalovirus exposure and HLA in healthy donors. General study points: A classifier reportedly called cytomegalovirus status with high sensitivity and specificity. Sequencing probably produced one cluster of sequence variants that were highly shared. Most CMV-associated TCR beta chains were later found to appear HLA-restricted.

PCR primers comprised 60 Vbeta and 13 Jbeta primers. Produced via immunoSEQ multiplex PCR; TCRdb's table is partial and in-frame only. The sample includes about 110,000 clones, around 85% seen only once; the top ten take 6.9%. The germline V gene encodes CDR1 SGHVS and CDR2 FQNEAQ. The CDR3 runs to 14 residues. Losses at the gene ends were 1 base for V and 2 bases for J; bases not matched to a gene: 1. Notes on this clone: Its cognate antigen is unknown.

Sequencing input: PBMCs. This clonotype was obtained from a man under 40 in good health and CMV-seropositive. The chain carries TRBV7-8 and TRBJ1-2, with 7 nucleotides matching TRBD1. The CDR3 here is CASSLEGANYGYTF. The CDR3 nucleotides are TGTGCCAGCAGCTTAGAGGGGGCCAACTATGGCTACACCTTC.